The 13 T cell receptor beta chains below all came from one sample that was sequenced in a study of Ad26.COV2.S vaccination and SARS-CoV-2 variants. Data came from immunoSEQ multiplex PCR; TCRdb stores just in-frame clones and leaves some out. The sample lists a few hundred thousand clones, about four fifths occurring once. The treatment is: roughly 19 received Ad26.COV2.S at low or high dose, single or two shots; 5 received placebo; per-sample allocation not given. Sampling was performed 63 days after the first vaccine or placebo injection. Sequenced material: peripheral blood, taken in a trial of Ad26.COV2.S vaccine versus placebo. The source is a person between 18 and 65 years old who received the Ad26.COV2.S COVID-19 vaccine or a placebo.

The gene calls are TRBV5-6 and TRBJ1-6, with D tentatively TRBD1 (5 bases). The CDR3 runs 13 residues. The germline CDR1 and CDR2 sequences are SGHDT and YYEEEE. V lost 5 bases and J lost 8, with 11 bases in between. The CDR3 DNA reads TGTGCCAGCAGTCTAAGAGGGGATTCACCCCTCCACTTT. It is translated as CASSLRGDSPLHF.

This clone was seen only a few times. This chain links TRBV7-9 with TRBJ1-1; tentatively, D is TRBD1 (5 bases). In germline, CDR1 is SEHNR, CDR2 FQNEAQ (reference sequence). V was pared by 1 base and J by 4 bases, with 10 bases between. The length of the CDR3 is 14 residues. In DNA form, the CDR3 reads TGTGCCAGCAGCTTAGTCGTCGGGGGCACTGAAGCTTTCTTT. It yields the protein CASSLVVGGTEAFF.

A remark on this clone: The germline gene is not matched at one end of the junction; a read error may be the cause. V gene TRBV12-5 combines with J gene TRBJ2-7; 7 nucleotides agree with TRBD1. Germline CDR1 is LGHNT and CDR2 is FRNRAP. This CDR3 contains 18 residues. The CDR3, as DNA: TGTGCTAGTGGTTCCAACAGTATAAGTAACAGGGGCTCCCACGAGCAGTACTTC. Encoded protein: CASGSNSISNRGSHEQYF.

The rearrangement joins TRBV2 to TRBJ2-5; possibly TRBD2 for D (7 bases). Germline-derived CDR1 and CDR2 are SNHLY and FYNNEI. Trimming took off 6 bases at V and 5 bases at J, with 13 bases between the two ends. The CDR3 sequence is 13 residues long. CDR3 coding DNA: TGTGCCAGCAGAGGGGGGGGGAAGGAGACCCAGTACTTC. Translated, it gives CASRGGGKETQYF.

This clone was detected only a few times. The J gene is TRBJ1-2, the V gene TRBV7-9; D is unresolved. Germline values: CDR1 SEHNR, CDR2 FQNEAQ (reference sequence). The CDR3 totals 12 residues. V was pared by 1 base and J by 4 bases, with 4 bases between. Here the CDR3 DNA reads TGTGCCAGCAGCTTAGAGATCTATGGCTACACCTTC. It codes for CASSLEIYGYTF.

The genes are TRBV10-3 and TRBJ1-4; 12 bases agree with TRBD1. The CDR3 runs 14 residues. Trimming removed 5 bases from V and 8 bases from J; junction bases left unmatched: 3. The germline V gene has CDR1 ENHRY and CDR2 SYGVKD. The chain's CDR3 is CAISRGTGGEKLFF. For the CDR3, the DNA is TGTGCCATCAGTAGAGGGACAGGGGGCGAAAAACTGTTTTTT.

V and J are TRBV7-2 and TRBJ2-5; 16 positions match TRBD2. The CDR3 runs 16 residues. Germline lookup yields CDR1 SGHTA and CDR2 FQGNSA. V lost 5 bases to trimming and J lost 2 bases; unmatched junction nucleotides: 2. For the CDR3, the DNA is TGTGCCAGCAGCGCGGGACTAGCGGGGGGGCAAGAGACCCAGTACTTC. Translated: CASSAGLAGGQETQYF.

The rearrangement joins TRBV27 to TRBJ1-5; 9 positions match TRBD1. Trimming cost V 5 bases and J 6 bases; bases outside gene matches: 11. Germline V gene lookup returns CDR1 MNHEY and CDR2 SMNVEV (reference sequence). This CDR3 region has 16 residues. The CDR3 reads CASSLRQGGEGQPQHF. The CDR3 region has the DNA TGTGCCAGCAGTCTGAGACAGGGGGGCGAAGGTCAGCCCCAGCATTTT.

CDR3 bases: TGTGCCAGCAGCCAGACGGGGGGGGCCTACAATGAGCAGTTCTTC. Translating gives CASSQTGGAYNEQFF. The chain joins TRBV7-2 to TRBJ2-1; 8 nucleotides match TRBD2. Trimming took 5 bases from V and 2 from J; bases not matched to a gene: 5. Germline CDR1 and CDR2: SGHTA and FQGNSA. The CDR3 contains 15 residues.

V is TRBV6-5 and J is TRBJ2-3; no clear D. Germline values: CDR1 MNHEY, CDR2 SVGAGI. The V gene lost 4 bases and the J gene lost 6 bases, with 14 bases spanning the gap. The CDR3 totals 14 residues. CDR3 in amino acids: CASSSQAGVDTQYF. In nucleotides, the CDR3 is TGTGCCAGCAGTTCCCAGGCTGGGGTGGATACGCAGTATTTT.

V usage is TRBV19 and J usage is TRBJ2-7; unclear D gene. Between the trimmed V and J ends, which lost 1 base and 6 bases, there was a span of 7 bases. Germline CDR1 reads LNHDA; CDR2 reads SQIVND (reference sequence). The CDR3 runs to 12 residues. This chain's CDR3 is CASSIGASEQYF. The CDR3 bases are TGTGCCAGTAGTATAGGAGCCTCCGAGCAGTACTTC.

The J gene is TRBJ2-7, the V gene TRBV5-4; 12 bases are shared with TRBD1. V shed 5 bases and J 0 bases; nucleotides not matched to a gene: 3. CDR1 is SGHNT and CDR2 is YYREEE in the germline V gene (reference sequence). The CDR3 covers 15 residues. The DNA for the CDR3 is TGTGCCAGCAGGGGGGGACAGGGGGCCTCCTACGAGCAGTACTTC. Translated, it gives CASRGGQGASYEQYF.

This chain connects TRBV18 to TRBJ2-1; TRBD2 agrees at 8 bases. Germline V lookup: CDR1 KGHSH, CDR2 LQKENI. The CDR3 is made up of 16 amino acids. The V gene end was trimmed by 5 bases and the J gene end by 4 bases; junction bases not matched to a gene: 10. The CDR3 DNA follows: TGTGCCAGCTCATCTATGGAACTAGCGGATTACAATGAGCAGTTCTTC. Its protein product is CASSSMELADYNEQFF.